This is a list of T cell receptor beta chains from one sample in a study of OX40 agonist ivuxolimab in advanced cancers. Data came from immunoSEQ multiplex PCR; TCRdb stores just in-frame clones and leaves some out. The sample holds more than 85,000 clones, about 90% seen once. Sequenced here: CD4+ or CD8+ T cells sorted from blood, sampled in a trial of the OX40 agonist ivuxolimab. The source of these receptors is an adult with an advanced solid tumor such as melanoma, head and neck, liver or kidney cancer. The conserved cysteine and the conserved F or W are not part of the CDR3 here. Fields, in order: J gene, V gene, CDR3 protein.

TRBJ2-1	TRBV5-1	ASSLVAGSSYNEQF
TRBJ2-1	TRBV28	ASSRGGGSYNEQF
TRBJ2-2	TRBV27	ASSWLLKGGELF
TRBJ1-3	TRBV4-1	ASSQDPPGSGNTIY
TRBJ2-1	TRBV28	ASSLGGLAVNEQF
TRBJ2-5	TRBV14	ASSQVPRETQY
TRBJ2-5	TRBV23-1	ASSDLMTGLAGHETQY
TRBJ1-4	TRBV28	ASSLSGSREKLF
TRBJ2-7	TRBV5-1	ASSPKTAPYEQY
TRBJ1-2	TRBV6-1	ASKTGAYGYT
TRBJ2-7	TRBV10-1	ASSESTYEQY
TRBJ2-1	TRBV29-1	SVPGLAGSHEQF
TRBJ2-3	TRBV18	ASSPPGTGGVDTQY
TRBJ1-4	TRBV4-2	ASSQDNAKEKLF
TRBJ1-4	TRBV6-1	ASSGGQGAEKLF
TRBJ1-2	TRBV6-1	ALRQGAGYGYT
TRBJ2-3	TRBV11-3	ASSLGGQNTDTQY
TRBJ1-2	TRBV30	AWSGTSGGYT
TRBJ2-6	TRBV29-1	SVQPGGANVLT
TRBJ2-2	TRBV18	ASSRRTTTGELF
TRBJ2-7	TRBV12-5	ARDTSYEQY
TRBJ2-7	TRBV5-7	ASSPGAVAGAPGRWEQY
TRBJ2-2	TRBV5-6	ASRGQGWNTGELF
TRBJ2-7	TRBV7-2	ASSLDRGAYREQY
TRBJ1-5	TRBV11-2	ASSLSQHAQPQH
TRBJ2-2	TRBV29-1	SVSLLGAGELF
TRBJ1-2	TRBV5-1	ASSSGTGAVNYGYT
TRBJ1-2	TRBV28	ASSLPPGQGHGYT
TRBJ1-1	TRBV30	AWSPTTTDAR
TRBJ2-6	TRBV7-6	ASSLSGQGSSGANVLT
TRBJ2-5	TRBV30	AWSVRRESQETQY
TRBJ1-4	TRBV6-5	ASSYTRGVTNEKLF
TRBJ1-6	TRBV6-5	ASSYFDRVTSPLH
TRBJ2-2	TRBV7-6	ASSLGGPGTKVPGELF